This T cell receptor beta chain was captured by sequencing in a study of blood T cell repertoires in COVID-19. Generated by immunoSEQ multiplex PCR, the TCRdb table keeps only in-frame clones and is missing some. Among roughly 140,000 clones listed, 79% were seen once. Sequencing was carried out using peripheral blood. The source of this sequence is a man in his forties or fifties with active or convalescent COVID-19.

CDR3 sequence reads: CASSSRISWGRDDGYTF. Written as DNA, the CDR3 is TGTGCCAGCAGCTCTCGGATATCTTGGGGCCGAGACGATGGCTACACCTTC. The chain is built from TRBV7-9 and TRBJ1-2; perhaps TRBD1 as D (5 bases). Germline lookup yields CDR1 SEHNR and CDR2 FQNEAQ (reference sequence). V was trimmed by 4 bases and J by 6 bases, leaving 24 bases between them. CDR3 length: 17 residues.